The sequence of this TCR beta chain was determined in a study of T cells in Graves' hyperthyroidism and ophthalmopathy. A word on this clonotype: Its target is unknown.

In germline, CDR1 is SGHRS, CDR2 YFSETQ. The CDR3 totals 12 residues. V was clipped by 4 bases and J by 11 bases; unmatched bases: 8. Stable disease denoted Graves' hyperthyroidism without ophthalmopathy progression within 18 months. For the diagnoses, clinical symptoms, serum thyroxine and TRAb, thyroid ultrasound and orbital computed tomography were used. Amplified TCR beta CDR3 regions derived from RNA transcripts. The HTBI primer set was used in a first-round RT-PCR of the TCR CDR3. From the multiplex PCR reads, TCRdb called clonotypes with MiXCR, one entry per CDR3 protein. Of some 510,000 distinct CDR3 sequences detected, 35% to 55% appear once; the ten largest clones hold 8.2%. Study-wide findings and caveats: Most thyroid clonotypes with frequency above 0.001 were detected in blood. Researchers report that a 13 V-J model separated ophthalmopathy from stable hyperthyroidism.

Sequencing was carried out using peripheral blood or thyroid tissue (not recorded which). This chain links TRBV5-1 with TRBJ2-7; 8 positions agree with TRBD2. This clonotype originated in a woman aged 18-35 years with Graves' hyperthyroidism. The CDR3, as DNA: TGCGCCAGCAGCCCTACTAGCGGAGACGAGTACTTC. It translates to CASSPTSGDEYF. Drawing the rest from reference TRBV5-1 and TRBJ2-7, the complete variable domain is KAGVTQTPRYLIKTRGQQVTLSCSPISGHRSVSWYQQTPGQGLQFLFEYFSETQRNKGNFPGRFSGRQFSNSRSEMNVSTLELGDSALYLCASSPTSGDEYFGPGTRLTVT.